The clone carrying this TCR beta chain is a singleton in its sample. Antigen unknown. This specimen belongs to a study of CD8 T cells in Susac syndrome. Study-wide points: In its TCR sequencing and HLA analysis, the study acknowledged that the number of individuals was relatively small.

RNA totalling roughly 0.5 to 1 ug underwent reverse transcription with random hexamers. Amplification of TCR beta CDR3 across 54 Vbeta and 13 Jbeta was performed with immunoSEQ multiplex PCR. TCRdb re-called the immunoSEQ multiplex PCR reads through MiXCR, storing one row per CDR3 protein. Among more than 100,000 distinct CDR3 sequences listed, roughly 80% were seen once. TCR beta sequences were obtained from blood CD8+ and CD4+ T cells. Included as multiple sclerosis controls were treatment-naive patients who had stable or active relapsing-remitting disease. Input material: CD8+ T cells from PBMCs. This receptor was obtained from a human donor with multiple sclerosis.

The CDR3 is CASSSGHRANGYTF. The DNA for the CDR3 is TGTGCCAGCAGCTCTGGACATAGGGCTAATGGCTACACCTTC. This chain connects TRBV7-9 to TRBJ1-2; weak D call: TRBD1 (5 bases). CDR1 and CDR2 from the germline V gene are SEHNR and FQNEAQ (reference sequence). Trimming took 4 bases from V and 6 from J, leaving 15 bases between them. The CDR3 spans 14 residues.